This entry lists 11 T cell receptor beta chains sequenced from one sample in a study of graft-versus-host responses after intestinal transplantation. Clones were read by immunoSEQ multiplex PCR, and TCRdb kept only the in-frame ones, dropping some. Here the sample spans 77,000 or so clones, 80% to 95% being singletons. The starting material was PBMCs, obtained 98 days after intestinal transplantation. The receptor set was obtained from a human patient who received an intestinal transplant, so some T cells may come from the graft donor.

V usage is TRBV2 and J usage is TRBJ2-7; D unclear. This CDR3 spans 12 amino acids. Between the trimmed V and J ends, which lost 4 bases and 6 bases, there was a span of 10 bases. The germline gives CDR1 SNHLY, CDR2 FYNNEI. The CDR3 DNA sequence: TGTGCCAGCAGTGCGTACCTAGGCGAGCAGTACTTC. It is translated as CASSAYLGEQYF.

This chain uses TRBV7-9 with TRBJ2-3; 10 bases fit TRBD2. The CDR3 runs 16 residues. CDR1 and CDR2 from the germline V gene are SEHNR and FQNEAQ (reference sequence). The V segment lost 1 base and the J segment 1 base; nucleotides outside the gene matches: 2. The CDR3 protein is CASSLGLAGGTDTQYF. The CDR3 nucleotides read TGTGCCAGCAGCTTAGGGCTAGCGGGGGGCACAGATACGCAGTATTTT.

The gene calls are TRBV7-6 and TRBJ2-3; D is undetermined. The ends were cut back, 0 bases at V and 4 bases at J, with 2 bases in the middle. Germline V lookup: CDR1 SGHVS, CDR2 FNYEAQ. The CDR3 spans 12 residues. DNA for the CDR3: TGTGCCAGCAGCTTAGCGTCAGATACGCAGTATTTT. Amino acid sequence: CASSLASDTQYF.

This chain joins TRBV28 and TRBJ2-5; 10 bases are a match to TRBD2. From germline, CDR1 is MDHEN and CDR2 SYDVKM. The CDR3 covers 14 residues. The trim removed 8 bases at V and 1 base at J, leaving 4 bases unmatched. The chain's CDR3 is CASFTSGAQETQYF. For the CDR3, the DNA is TGTGCCAGCTTTACTAGCGGGGCCCAAGAGACCCAGTACTTC.

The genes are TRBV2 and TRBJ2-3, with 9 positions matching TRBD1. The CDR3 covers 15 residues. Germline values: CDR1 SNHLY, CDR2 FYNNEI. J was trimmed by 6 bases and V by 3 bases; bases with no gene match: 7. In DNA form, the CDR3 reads TGTGCCAGCAGTGATGAGAGACAGGGGGGGGATACGCAGTATTTT. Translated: CASSDERQGGDTQYF.

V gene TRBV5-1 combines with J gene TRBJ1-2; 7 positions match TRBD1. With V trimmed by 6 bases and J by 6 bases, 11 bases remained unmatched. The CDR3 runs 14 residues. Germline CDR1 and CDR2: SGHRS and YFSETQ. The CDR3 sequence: CASTQWEGANGYTF. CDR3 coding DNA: TGCGCCAGCACCCAGTGGGAGGGGGCGAATGGCTACACCTTC.

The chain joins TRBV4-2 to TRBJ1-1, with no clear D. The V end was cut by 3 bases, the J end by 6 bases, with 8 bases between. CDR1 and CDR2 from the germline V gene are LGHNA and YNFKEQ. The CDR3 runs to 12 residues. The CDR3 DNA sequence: TGTGCCAGCAGCCAGAGGTTGTCTGAAGCTTTCTTT. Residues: CASSQRLSEAFF.

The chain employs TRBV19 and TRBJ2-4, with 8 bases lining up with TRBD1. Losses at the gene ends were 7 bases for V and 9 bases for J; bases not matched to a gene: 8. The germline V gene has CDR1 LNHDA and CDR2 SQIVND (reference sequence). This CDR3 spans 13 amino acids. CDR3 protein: CASMRTGTGIQYF. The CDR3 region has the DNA TGTGCCAGTATGCGGACAGGGACGGGCATTCAGTACTTC.

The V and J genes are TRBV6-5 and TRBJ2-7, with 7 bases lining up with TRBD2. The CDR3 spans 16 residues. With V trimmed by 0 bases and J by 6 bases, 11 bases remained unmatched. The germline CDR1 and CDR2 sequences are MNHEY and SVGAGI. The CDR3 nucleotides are TGTGCCAGCAGTTACTCGAAGACCGGGACTATCGCCGAGCAGTACTTC. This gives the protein CASSYSKTGTIAEQYF.

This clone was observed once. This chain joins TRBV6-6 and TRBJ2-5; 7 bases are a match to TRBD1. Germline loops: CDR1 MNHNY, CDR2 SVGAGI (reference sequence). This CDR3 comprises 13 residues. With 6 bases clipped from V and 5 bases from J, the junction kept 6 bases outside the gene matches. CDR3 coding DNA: TGTGCCAGCAGACCAGGGGGTGGGGAGACCCAGTACTTC. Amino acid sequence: CASRPGGGETQYF.

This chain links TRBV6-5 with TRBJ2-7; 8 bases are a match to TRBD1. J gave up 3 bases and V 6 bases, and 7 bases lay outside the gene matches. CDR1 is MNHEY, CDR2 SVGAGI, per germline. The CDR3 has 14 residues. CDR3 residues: CASRPRDRLYEQYF. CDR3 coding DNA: TGTGCCAGCAGGCCTCGGGACAGGCTCTACGAGCAGTACTTC.